The entry below describes one TCR beta chain. Per the original methods: Cell counts per sample came from amplifying reference gene primers. Assay: immunoSEQ multiplex PCR; the TCRdb copy retains only in-frame clones and omits some. V and J calls and clone size are given by that table; D and trimming were obtained from the DNA. Of fewer than 250,000 clones in the sample, 80% to 90% were seen once. This specimen belongs to a study of blood T cell repertoires in COVID-19. The receptor comes from a woman in her forties or fifties with acute COVID-19. The specimen was PBMCs or T cells enriched from blood (not recorded which).

CDR3 DNA: TGTGCCAGCAGCTTGATACGGGTCTATAATTCACCCCTCCACTTT. Residues: CASSLIRVYNSPLHF. This chain connects TRBV5-5 to TRBJ1-6; unclear D gene. V gave up 1 base and J gave up 3 bases, with 8 bases separating them. Germline V CDR1 and CDR2: SGHKS, YYEKEE (reference sequence). The CDR3 is made up of 15 amino acids.